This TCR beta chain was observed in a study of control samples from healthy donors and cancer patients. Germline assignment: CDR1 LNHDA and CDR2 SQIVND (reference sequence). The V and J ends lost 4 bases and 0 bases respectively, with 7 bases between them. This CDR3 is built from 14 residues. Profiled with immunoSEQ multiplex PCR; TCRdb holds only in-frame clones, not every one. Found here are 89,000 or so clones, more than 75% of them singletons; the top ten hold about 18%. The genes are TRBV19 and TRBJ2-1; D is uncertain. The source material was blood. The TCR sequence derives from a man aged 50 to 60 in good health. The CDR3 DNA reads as TGTGCCAGTAGTAACTACCCCTCCTACAATGAGCAGTTCTTC. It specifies CASSNYPSYNEQFF.